The next 25 T cell receptor beta chains were all read from a single sample in a study of CD8 T cells in Susac syndrome. RNA in amounts of roughly 0.5 to 1 ug was reverse transcribed with random hexamers. TCRdb called the immunoSEQ multiplex PCR reads again in MiXCR, with one record for every CDR3 protein. The data hold 120,000 to 150,000 distinct CDR3 sequences, with roughly 95% observed a single time. Material for sequencing was CD4+ T cells from PBMCs. Receptors originate from a human donor in good health.

This chain joins TRBV5-1 and TRBJ2-7; possible D gene TRBD1, 7 bases. The CDR3 consists of 15 residues. Germline-derived CDR1 and CDR2 are SGHRS and YFSETQ. The ends were cut back, 0 bases at V and 7 bases at J, with 17 bases in the middle. CDR3 amino acids: CASSLAIGQAGEQYF. The CDR3 nucleotides are TGCGCCAGCAGCTTGGCCATTGGACAGGCGGGAGAGCAGTACTTC.

The chain has TRBV6-5 and TRBJ1-1; TRBD1 might be the D (6 bases). Trimming removed 0 bases at V and 5 bases at J, with 16 bases between. Looked up from germline, CDR1 is MNHEY and CDR2 is SVGAGI. This CDR3 spans 16 amino acids. DNA of the CDR3: TGTGCCAGCAGTTACTCCCTCTACAGGGAGAGGACTGAAGCTTTCTTT. Its translation: CASSYSLYRERTEAFF.

This clonotype has just a few counts. The V gene is TRBV28, the J gene TRBJ2-7, with D tentatively TRBD1 (6 bases). Germline V lookup: CDR1 MDHEN, CDR2 SYDVKM. Trimming stripped 2 bases from V and 7 bases from J, with 9 bases between. This CDR3 is built from 12 residues. The CDR3 loop is CASSLTGQEQYF. For the CDR3, the DNA is TGTGCCAGCAGTTTAACGGGACAAGAGCAGTACTTC.

The chain employs TRBV19 and TRBJ1-2; TRBD1 matches 12 bases. CDR3 length equals 17 residues. Germline V CDR1 and CDR2: LNHDA, SQIVND (reference sequence). V lost 4 bases, J lost 2 bases, and 8 bases stayed unmatched. In DNA, the CDR3 is TGTGCCAGTAGTAAATCCGGGACAGGGGGCCGCAACTATGGCTACACCTTC. Its protein product is CASSKSGTGGRNYGYTF.

This chain connects TRBV3-1 to TRBJ2-7; TRBD2 matches 9 bases. The CDR3 has 16 residues. V shed 0 bases and J 0 bases; nucleotides not matched to a gene: 3. CDR1 is LGHDT, CDR2 YNNKEL, per germline (reference sequence). CDR3 loop: CASSQELAGTSYEQYF. The DNA of the CDR3 is TGTGCCAGCAGCCAAGAACTAGCGGGCACCTCCTACGAGCAGTACTTC.

The rearrangement links TRBV5-4 to TRBJ2-3; TRBD2 is a possible D gene (6 bases). V lost 4 bases, J lost 6 bases, and 12 bases lay in between. Germline V gene lookup returns CDR1 SGHNT and CDR2 YYREEE (reference sequence). This CDR3 comprises 13 residues. CDR3 in amino acids: CASSATSMDTQYF. CDR3 nucleotide sequence: TGTGCCAGCAGCGCAACTAGCATGGATACGCAGTATTTT. Variable domain in full (rest from reference TRBV5-4 and TRBJ2-3): ETGVTQSPTHLIKTRGQQVTLRCSSQSGHNTVSWYQQALGQGPQFIFQYYREEENGRGNFPPRFSGLQFPNYSSELNVNALELDDSALYLCASSATSMDTQYFGPGTRLTVL.

CDR3 DNA sequence: TGCGCCAGCAGCTTACAGGGTCCGGATGGCTACACCTTC. Protein: CASSLQGPDGYTF. V gene TRBV5-1 combines with J gene TRBJ1-2; D might be TRBD1 (6 bases). The ends were cut back, 2 bases at V and 6 bases at J, with 11 bases in the middle. The CDR3 is made up of 13 amino acids. Germline CDR1 SGHRS, CDR2 YFSETQ.

This clonotype was found once. The chain combines TRBV6-5 with TRBJ2-1; 8 bases fit TRBD1. J gave up 4 bases and V 4 bases, and 9 bases lay outside the gene matches. CDR1 is MNHEY and CDR2 is SVGAGI in the germline V gene. CDR3 length: 16 residues. The CDR3 loop reads CASSSTPGQVYNEQFF. CDR3 in DNA: TGTGCCAGCAGTTCCACGCCGGGACAGGTTTACAATGAGCAGTTCTTC.

The V call is TRBV15, the J call TRBJ1-2; no reliable D call. Germline lookup yields CDR1 LNHNV and CDR2 YYDKDF (reference sequence). The CDR3 sequence is 14 residues long. The ends were cut back, 0 bases at V and 3 bases at J, with 8 bases in the middle. The CDR3 sequence: CATSRDATDYGYTF. The CDR3 DNA follows: TGTGCCACCAGCAGAGATGCGACTGACTATGGCTACACCTTC.

The chain is built from TRBV27 and TRBJ2-5, with 13 bases that match TRBD2. Germline values: CDR1 MNHEY, CDR2 SMNVEV (reference sequence). J gave up 5 bases and V 2 bases, and 5 bases lay outside the gene matches. The CDR3 contains 16 residues. This chain's CDR3 is CASSLIGTSGMETQYF. CDR3 DNA: TGTGCCAGCAGTTTAATCGGGACTAGCGGGATGGAGACCCAGTACTTC.

The V call is TRBV12-3 or TRBV12-4, the J call TRBJ2-4; tentatively, D is TRBD2 (7 bases). The CDR3 totals 18 residues. The V gene lost 5 bases and the J gene lost 1 base, with 21 bases spanning the gap. The CDR3 reads CASSPKGGGSRAKNIQYF. The CDR3 region has the DNA TGTGCCAGCAGTCCCAAGGGGGGCGGGAGTCGCGCCAAAAACATTCAGTACTTC.

The chain couples TRBV14 to TRBJ1-2; D is perhaps TRBD1 (5 bases). Germline values: CDR1 SGHDN, CDR2 FVKESK. The CDR3 sequence is 13 residues long. With 1 base removed from V and 4 bases from J, the gap between germline ends came to 7 bases. The CDR3 here is CASSQGTTYGYTF. CDR3 DNA: TGTGCCAGCAGCCAAGGGACAACCTATGGCTACACCTTC.

The rearrangement links TRBV27 to TRBJ2-5; 10 nucleotides agree with TRBD2. V lost 3 bases to trimming and J lost 3 bases; unmatched junction nucleotides: 1. CDR1 is MNHEY, CDR2 SMNVEV, per germline (reference sequence). The CDR3 loop spans 14 amino acids. This chain's CDR3 is CASSFTSGKETQYF. DNA of the CDR3: TGTGCCAGCAGTTTTACTAGCGGGAAAGAGACCCAGTACTTC.

V usage is TRBV29-1 and J usage is TRBJ2-5; 8 bases match TRBD1. The CDR3 extends over 15 amino acids. V dropped 3 bases and J dropped 1; count of bases not matched to a gene: 7. CDR1 and CDR2 (germline): SQVTM, ANQGSEA. CDR3 residues: CSVERGQAIQETQYF. The CDR3 DNA reads TGCAGCGTTGAGCGGGGACAGGCGATCCAAGAGACCCAGTACTTC.

The chain recombines TRBV30 with TRBJ2-7, with D hard to call. The CDR3 length is 13 residues. Germline values: CDR1 GTSNPN, CDR2 SVGIG (reference sequence). Trimming cost V 0 bases and J 6 bases, with 12 bases left between them. CDR3 DNA sequence: TGTGCCTGGAGTGTACTCACGTATGGCGAGCAGTACTTC. Its translation: CAWSVLTYGEQYF.

This rearrangement joins TRBV5-4 to TRBJ2-5; 13 nucleotides match TRBD2. The CDR3 has 15 amino acids. Germline assignment: CDR1 SGHNT and CDR2 YYREEE (reference sequence). V was pared by 4 bases and J by 2 bases, with 2 bases of the junction left unmatched. Here the CDR3 reads CASSPTSGRQETQYF. The CDR3 DNA reads as TGTGCCAGCAGCCCGACTAGCGGGAGGCAAGAGACCCAGTACTTC.

The chain recombines TRBV27 with TRBJ2-7; D perhaps matches TRBD2 (7 bases). CDR1 MNHEY and CDR2 SMNVEV come from the germline V gene (reference sequence). V lost 3 bases and J lost 7, with 13 bases in between. This CDR3 spans 13 amino acids. The CDR3 DNA sequence: TGTGCCAGCAGTTTGGGGGGGCTAGGGGAGCAGTACTTC. It yields the protein CASSLGGLGEQYF.

The chain's CDR3 is CASSSAPTGGETQYF. Here the CDR3 DNA reads TGTGCCAGCAGCTCCGCACCGACAGGGGGAGAGACCCAGTACTTC. The genes are TRBV7-3 and TRBJ2-5; 9 nucleotides match TRBD1. The CDR3 consists of 15 residues. Per germline, CDR1 SGHTA and CDR2 FQGTGA. The V gene end was trimmed by 4 bases and the J gene end by 4 bases; junction bases not matched to a gene: 7.

The chain uses TRBV7-2 and TRBJ2-7; possible D gene TRBD2, 6 bases. Between the trimmed V and J ends, which lost 4 bases and 0 bases, there was a span of 19 bases. There are 17 residues in the CDR3. Germline CDR1 and CDR2: SGHTA and FQGNSA. CDR3 in DNA: TGTGCCAGCAGCTCCTTCTCTCCGGAGGGGAGCTCCTACGAGCAGTACTTC. This sequence encodes CASSSFSPEGSSYEQYF. The full variable domain, completed using reference TRBV7-2 and TRBJ2-7, is GAGVSQSPSNKVTEKGKDVELRCDPISGHTALYWYRQSLGQGLEFLIYFQGNSAPDKSGLPSDRFSAERTGGSVSTLTIQRTQQEDSAVYLCASSSFSPEGSSYEQYFGPGTRLTVT.

The rearrangement uses TRBV7-2 and TRBJ1-1, with a weak D call TRBD1 (6 bases). V dropped 5 bases and J dropped 0 bases, with 10 bases sitting between them. Per the germline V gene, CDR1 is SGHTA and CDR2 is FQGNSA. The CDR3 is 14 amino acids. CDR3 sequence: CASSDRLMNTEAFF. The CDR3 region has the DNA TGTGCCAGCAGCGACAGGCTCATGAACACTGAAGCTTTCTTT.

DNA for the CDR3: TGTGCCAGCAGCTTTTTGACACAGTCTAGCACAGATACGCAGTATTTT. This encodes CASSFLTQSSTDTQYF. This chain uses TRBV6-1 with TRBJ2-3; no definite D call. Germline CDR1 is MNHNS and CDR2 is SASEGT. The CDR3 runs to 16 residues. The V and J ends lost 6 bases and 0 bases respectively, with 16 bases between them.

This rearrangement joins TRBV11-3 to TRBJ1-1; D gene uncertain. The CDR3 totals 13 residues. Germline assignment: CDR1 SGHNT and CDR2 YENEEA. V dropped 3 bases and J dropped 2 bases, with 7 bases sitting between them. The CDR3 here is CASSLGHNTEAFF. DNA for the CDR3: TGTGCCAGCAGCTTGGGTCATAACACTGAAGCTTTCTTT.

The rearrangement uses TRBV20-1 and TRBJ2-3; 16 bases align to TRBD2. Per the germline V gene, CDR1 is DFQATT and CDR2 is SNEGSKA (reference sequence). Trimming at V came to 5 bases and at J to 2 bases, leaving 10 bases not matched to a gene. The CDR3 covers 18 residues. The CDR3 nucleotides read TGCAGTGCTCTAGGGACTAGCGGGAGGGCCATGTCCACAGATACGCAGTATTTT. Translation: CSALGTSGRAMSTDTQYF.

The chain recombines TRBV7-3 with TRBJ2-5; TRBD2 is a possible D gene (6 bases). Germline V gene sequence: CDR1 SGHTA, CDR2 FQGTGA. Trimming took 0 bases from V and 5 from J, leaving 16 bases between them. The CDR3 totals 16 residues. CDR3 coding DNA: TGTGCCAGCAGCTTAACGGGGCGGGGAGAGGCGGAGACCCAGTACTTC. Amino acids: CASSLTGRGEAETQYF.

CDR3 residues: CASIRGGLPTDTQYF. CDR3 in DNA: TGTGCCAGCATCCGCGGCGGACTACCCACAGATACGCAGTATTTT. The V gene is TRBV6-1, the J gene TRBJ2-3; D perhaps matches TRBD2 (6 bases). V was pared by 7 bases and J by 2 bases, with 16 bases between. Germline CDR1 and CDR2: MNHNS and SASEGT. This CDR3 comprises 15 residues.